This T cell receptor beta chain is drawn from a study of response to subunit inactivated influenza vaccine. The CDR3 totals 17 residues. Germline assignment: CDR1 LGHDT and CDR2 YNNKEL (reference sequence). The ends lost 0 bases at V and 5 bases at J; junction bases unmatched: 11. TCRdb independently ran MiXCR on the RT-PCR reads; one entry per CDR3 protein. Seen here are about 190,000 distinct CDR3 sequences, around 15% observed once, and the top ten hold about a quarter. This clonotype was detected only a few times. This specimen consisted of CD8+ T cells sorted from PBMCs, obtained around 5 days after vaccination. J is TRBJ2-7 and V is TRBV3-1; the match to TRBD2 covers 9 bases. The origin of this receptor is a man between 50 and 59 years old who received an inactivated influenza vaccine. This CDR3 reads CASSQEAYSGSENEQYF. The CDR3 bases are TGTGCCAGCAGCCAAGAGGCATATAGCGGGAGCGAAAACGAGCAGTACTTC.